The present T cell receptor (beta chain) was sequenced within a study of a mutant IDH1 vaccine in newly diagnosed glioma. Study summary: Among treated patients, roughly 62% were male and about 40% female, and mean age was approximately 43 years. Before enrollment, the patients had been treated with radiotherapy alone, temozolomide alone, or both together. Most of them had received both. The study, taken as a whole, reports: Immune responses induced by vaccination arose in under 95% of the patients. Whatever changes occurred in top peripheral T cell clonotypes seemed unrelated to pseudoprogression.

Generated by immunoSEQ multiplex PCR, the TCRdb table keeps only in-frame clones and is missing some. This table holds approximately 81,000 clones, approximately 85% found once. Time point reported: week 23, last vaccination. A 20-mer mutant IDH1 peptide at 300 ug was injected subcutaneously with topical imiquimod. Comment on this clone: What it binds is not known.

Trimming cost V 4 bases and J 9 bases, with 14 bases left between them. Germline values: CDR1 SGHRS, CDR2 YFSETQ. This CDR3 contains 14 residues. This receptor was identified in a man aged 25-40 years with glioma. Some clones in this sample may be carry-over from other donors' samples. The sequenced sample was PBMCs, obtained from a glioma patient whose treatment included an IDH1 peptide vaccine. This rearrangement joins TRBV5-1 to TRBJ1-6; D gene unclear. The CDR3 is CASSPGLGASPLHF. The CDR3, as DNA: TGCGCCAGCAGCCCCGGCCTAGGAGCTTCACCCCTCCACTTT.